This entry describes one T cell receptor beta chain. Memory CD4+ T cells were sorted as all CD4+ cells except CD45RA+CCR7+CD95- naive cells, over 95% pure. Sorting first excluded CD8+, CD14+, CD16+, CD56+, CD19+ and CD25-bright cells. The sample is drawn from a study of human CD4 T cells and Enterobacteriaceae. Only in-frame clones appear in the TCRdb table, and some are missing; sequencing was by immunoSEQ multiplex PCR. Of 27,000 or so clones in the sample, 70% to 90% are singletons; the top ten hold about 0.96%. Germline-derived CDR1 and CDR2 are KGHSH and LQKENI. The CDR3 totals 15 residues. Trimming shortened V by 6 bases and J by 0 bases, and 14 bases separated the two germline ends.

V is TRBV18 and J is TRBJ1-1; possibly TRBD1 for D (6 bases). The sequence came from a human donor in good health. Material: memory CD4+ T cells from blood. Here the CDR3 DNA reads TGTGCCAGCTCGCTTAGACAGGACATGAACACTGAAGCTTTCTTT. Its protein is CASSLRQDMNTEAFF.